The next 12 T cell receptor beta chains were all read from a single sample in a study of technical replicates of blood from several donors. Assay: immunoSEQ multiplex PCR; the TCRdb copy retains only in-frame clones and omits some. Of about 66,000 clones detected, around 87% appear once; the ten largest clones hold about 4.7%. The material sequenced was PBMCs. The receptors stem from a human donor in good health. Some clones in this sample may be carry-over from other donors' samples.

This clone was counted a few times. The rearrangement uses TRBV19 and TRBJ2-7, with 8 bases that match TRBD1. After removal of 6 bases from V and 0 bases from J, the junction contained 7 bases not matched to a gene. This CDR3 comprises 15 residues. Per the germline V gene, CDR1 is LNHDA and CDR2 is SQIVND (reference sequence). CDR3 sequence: CASRSVGQGSYEQYF. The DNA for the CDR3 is TGTGCCAGTAGGTCGGTAGGACAGGGCTCCTACGAGCAGTACTTC.

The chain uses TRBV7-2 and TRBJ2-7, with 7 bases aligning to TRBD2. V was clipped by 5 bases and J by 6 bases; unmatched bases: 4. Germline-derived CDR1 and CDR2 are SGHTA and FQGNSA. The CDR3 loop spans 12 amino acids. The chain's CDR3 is CASSTSGAEQYF. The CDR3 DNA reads TGTGCCAGCAGCACCAGCGGGGCCGAGCAGTACTTC.

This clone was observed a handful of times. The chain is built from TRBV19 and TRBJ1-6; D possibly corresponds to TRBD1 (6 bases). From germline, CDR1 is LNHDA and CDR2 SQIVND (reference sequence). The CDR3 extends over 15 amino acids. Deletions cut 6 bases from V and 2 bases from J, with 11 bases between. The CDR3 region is CASSRTDTYNSPLHF. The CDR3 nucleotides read TGTGCCAGTAGCCGGACAGATACCTATAATTCACCCCTCCACTTT.

The CDR3 DNA sequence: TGTGCCAGCAGCTTAGATCCCGGGACCTACGAGCAGTACTTC. It translates to CASSLDPGTYEQYF. This chain links TRBV7-2 with TRBJ2-7, with D possibly being TRBD2 (5 bases). Germline loops: CDR1 SGHTA, CDR2 FQGNSA. This CDR3 spans 14 amino acids. Trimming left V 1 base short and J 2 bases short, with 9 bases between.

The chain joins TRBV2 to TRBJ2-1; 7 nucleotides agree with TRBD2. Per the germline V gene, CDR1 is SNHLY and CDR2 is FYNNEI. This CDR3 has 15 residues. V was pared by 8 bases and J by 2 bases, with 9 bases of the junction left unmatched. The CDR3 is CASGLPSGTYNEQFF. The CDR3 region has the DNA TGTGCCAGCGGTCTCCCTAGCGGCACCTACAATGAGCAGTTCTTC.

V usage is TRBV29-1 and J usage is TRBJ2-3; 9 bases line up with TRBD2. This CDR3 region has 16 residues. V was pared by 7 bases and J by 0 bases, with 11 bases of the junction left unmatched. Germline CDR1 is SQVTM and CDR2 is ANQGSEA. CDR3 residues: CSARSWTSASTDTQYF. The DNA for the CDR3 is TGCAGCGCCCGCTCCTGGACTAGCGCTAGCACAGATACGCAGTATTTT.

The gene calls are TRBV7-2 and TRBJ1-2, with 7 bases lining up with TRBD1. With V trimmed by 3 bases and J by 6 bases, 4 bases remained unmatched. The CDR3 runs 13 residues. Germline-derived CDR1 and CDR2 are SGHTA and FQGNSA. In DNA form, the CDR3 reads TGTGCCAGCAGCTTGGGACAGAGAGATGGCTACACCTTC. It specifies CASSLGQRDGYTF. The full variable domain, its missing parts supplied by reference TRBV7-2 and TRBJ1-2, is GAGVSQSPSNKVTEKGKDVELRCDPISGHTALYWYRQSLGQGLEFLIYFQGNSAPDKSGLPSDRFSAERTGGSVSTLTIQRTQQEDSAVYLCASSLGQRDGYTFGSGTRLTVV.

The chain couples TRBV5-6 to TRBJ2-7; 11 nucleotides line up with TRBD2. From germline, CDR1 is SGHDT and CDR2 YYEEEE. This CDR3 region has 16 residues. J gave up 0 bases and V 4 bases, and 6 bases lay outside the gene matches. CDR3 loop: CASSPRLAGHSYEQYF. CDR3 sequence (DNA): TGTGCCAGCAGCCCCCGACTAGCGGGGCACTCCTACGAGCAGTACTTC.

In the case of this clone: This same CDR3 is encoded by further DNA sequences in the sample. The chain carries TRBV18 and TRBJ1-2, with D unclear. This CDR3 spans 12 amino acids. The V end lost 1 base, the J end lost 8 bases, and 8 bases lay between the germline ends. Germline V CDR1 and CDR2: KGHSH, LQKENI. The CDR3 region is CASSPRELGYTF. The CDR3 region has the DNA TGTGCCAGCTCACCACGGGAGTTGGGCTACACCTTC.

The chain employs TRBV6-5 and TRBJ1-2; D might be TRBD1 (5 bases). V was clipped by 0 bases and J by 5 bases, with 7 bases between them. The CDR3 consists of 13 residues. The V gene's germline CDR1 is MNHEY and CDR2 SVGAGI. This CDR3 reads CASSYSGLYGYTF. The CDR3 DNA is TGTGCCAGCAGTTACTCGGGACTTTATGGCTACACCTTC.

CDR3 loop: CASSPWGTGDSPLHF. The CDR3, as DNA: TGTGCCAGCTCACCTTGGGGGACAGGGGATTCACCCCTCCACTTT. The chain uses TRBV18 and TRBJ1-6; 10 bases map to TRBD1. Germline V CDR1 and CDR2: KGHSH, LQKENI. CDR3 length equals 15 residues. V trimming: 3 bases; J trimming: 8 bases; junction bases outside the gene matches: 4.

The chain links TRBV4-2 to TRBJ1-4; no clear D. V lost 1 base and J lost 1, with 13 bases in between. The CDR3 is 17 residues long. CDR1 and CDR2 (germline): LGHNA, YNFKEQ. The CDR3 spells CASSQVMVVRTNEKLFF. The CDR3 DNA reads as TGTGCCAGCAGCCAAGTGATGGTTGTGCGAACTAATGAAAAACTGTTTTTT.